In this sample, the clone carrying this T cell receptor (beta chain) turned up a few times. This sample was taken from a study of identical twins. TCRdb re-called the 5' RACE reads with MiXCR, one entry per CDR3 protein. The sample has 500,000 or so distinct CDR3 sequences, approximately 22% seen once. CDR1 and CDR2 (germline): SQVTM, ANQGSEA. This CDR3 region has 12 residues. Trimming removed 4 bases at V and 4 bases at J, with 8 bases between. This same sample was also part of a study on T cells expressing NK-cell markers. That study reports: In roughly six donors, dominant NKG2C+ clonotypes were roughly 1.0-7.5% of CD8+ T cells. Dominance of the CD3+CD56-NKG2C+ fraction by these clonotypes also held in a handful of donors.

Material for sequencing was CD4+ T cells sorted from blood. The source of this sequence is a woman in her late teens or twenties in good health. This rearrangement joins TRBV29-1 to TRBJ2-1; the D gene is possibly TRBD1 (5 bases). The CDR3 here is CSVVRTYNEQFF. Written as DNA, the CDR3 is TGCAGCGTTGTCCGGACATACAATGAGCAGTTCTTC.